Each of the 29 T cell receptor beta chains below was sequenced from the same sample in a study of CD8 T cells in Susac syndrome. An amount of RNA that ranged from roughly 0.45 to 1 ug was reverse transcribed with random hexamers. Each CDR3 protein gets one entry after TCRdb re-called the immunoSEQ multiplex PCR reads with MiXCR. The sample lists over 150,000 distinct CDR3 sequences, around 96% occurring once. Sequenced sample: CD4+ T cells from PBMCs. The receptors originated from a human donor with Susac syndrome.

This rearrangement joins TRBV7-2 to TRBJ2-2, with D tentatively TRBD1 (5 bases). There are 16 residues in the CDR3. In germline, CDR1 is SGHTA, CDR2 FQGNSA. The V gene lost 3 bases and the J gene lost 0 bases, with 11 bases spanning the gap. The CDR3 here is CASSFLSDTNTGELFF. CDR3 DNA sequence: TGTGCCAGCAGCTTTTTGTCGGACACGAACACCGGGGAGCTGTTTTTT.

The chain joins TRBV20-1 to TRBJ1-2; the D is unclear. This CDR3 spans 13 amino acids. CDR1 DFQATT and CDR2 SNEGSKA come from the germline V gene (reference sequence). The V end lost 5 bases, the J end lost 0 bases, and 10 bases lay between the germline ends. This CDR3 is CSAWTVANYGYTF. In DNA form, the CDR3 reads TGCAGTGCTTGGACGGTTGCTAACTATGGCTACACCTTC.

The V and J genes are TRBV12-3 or TRBV12-4 and TRBJ2-5; 7 positions agree with TRBD1. The CDR3 is made up of 12 amino acids. J lost 11 bases, V lost 5 bases, and 8 bases had no gene match. This chain's CDR3 is CASSTAGGQQYF. The DNA for the CDR3 is TGTGCCAGCAGTACTGCAGGGGGACAGCAGTACTTC.

The genes are TRBV5-6 and TRBJ2-3; D may match TRBD1 or TRBD2 (5 bases each). The CDR3 sequence is 15 residues long. Germline values: CDR1 SGHDT, CDR2 YYEEEE. Trimming left V 4 bases short and J 2 bases short, with 14 bases between. CDR3 protein: CASSGVRETTDTQYF. The DNA for the CDR3 is TGTGCCAGCAGCGGCGTCAGGGAGACCACAGATACGCAGTATTTT.

The rearrangement links TRBV20-1 to TRBJ2-5; no definite D call. From germline, CDR1 is DFQATT and CDR2 SNEGSKA (reference sequence). CDR3 length: 12 amino acids. The V end lost 3 bases, the J end lost 2 bases, and 7 bases lay between the germline ends. CDR3 residues: CSARAGQETQYF. For the CDR3, the DNA is TGCAGTGCTAGGGCTGGACAAGAGACCCAGTACTTC.

The chain couples TRBV6-5 to TRBJ1-2, with D possibly matching TRBD1 (5 bases). In germline, CDR1 is MNHEY, CDR2 SVGAGI. The CDR3 covers 13 residues. V dropped 6 bases and J dropped 2 bases, with 10 bases sitting between them. The CDR3 bases are TGTGCCAGCAGCAGACAGTGGAACTATGGCTACACCTTC. Encoded protein: CASSRQWNYGYTF.

The chain combines TRBV4-3 with TRBJ2-5, with 7 bases fitting TRBD1. This CDR3 is built from 13 residues. Germline V gene sequence: CDR1 LGHNA, CDR2 YSLEER. The J segment lost 7 bases and the V segment lost 1 base, leaving 3 bases of the junction unmatched. CDR3 region: CASSQGTGGTQYF. CDR3 DNA sequence: TGCGCCAGCAGCCAAGGGACAGGTGGGACCCAGTACTTC.

The chain links TRBV4-2 to TRBJ2-3; 12 nucleotides match TRBD2. Germline assignment: CDR1 LGHNA and CDR2 YNFKEQ. The trim removed 1 base at V and 3 bases at J, leaving 17 bases unmatched. This CDR3 region has 21 residues. CDR3 protein: CASSQAYGLAGGEQKTDTQYF. Here the CDR3 DNA reads TGTGCCAGCAGCCAAGCCTACGGTCTAGCGGGGGGGGAACAAAAGACAGATACGCAGTATTTT.

J is TRBJ2-5 and V is TRBV20-1; TRBD2 matches 9 bases. The CDR3 has 14 residues. Germline lookup yields CDR1 DFQATT and CDR2 SNEGSKA (reference sequence). V dropped 6 bases and J dropped 6; count of bases not matched to a gene: 11. The CDR3 spells CSAYPRTSVKTQYF. In DNA, the CDR3 is TGCAGTGCCTATCCTAGGACTAGCGTGAAGACCCAGTACTTC.

The chain carries TRBV18 and TRBJ2-6, with 7 nucleotides matching TRBD1. This CDR3 contains 20 residues. Germline V gene data show CDR1 as KGHSH and CDR2 as LQKENI. J was trimmed by 2 bases and V by 3 bases; bases with no gene match: 16. As DNA, the CDR3 is TGTGCCAGCTCACCTTTTGTAGGTGACAGGGTGTCTACTGGGGCCAACGTCCTGACTTTC. This sequence encodes CASSPFVGDRVSTGANVLTF.

The rearrangement links TRBV6-5 to TRBJ2-7; D gene uncertain. Trimming left V 4 bases short and J 3 bases short, with 10 bases between. Germline V gene data show CDR1 as MNHEY and CDR2 as SVGAGI. This CDR3 contains 13 residues. This CDR3 reads CASSLGRGYEQYF. Written as DNA, the CDR3 is TGTGCCAGCAGTTTAGGCCGCGGCTACGAGCAGTACTTC.

The chain employs TRBV3-1 and TRBJ2-5, with 7 bases matching TRBD1. Germline CDR1 reads LGHDT; CDR2 reads YNNKEL (reference sequence). After removal of 0 bases from V and 4 bases from J, the junction contained 8 bases not matched to a gene. This CDR3 has 16 residues. The CDR3 spells CASSQDPDRWGETQYF. In DNA form, the CDR3 reads TGTGCCAGCAGCCAAGATCCGGACAGGTGGGGAGAGACCCAGTACTTC.

The chain has TRBV28 and TRBJ1-6; 8 nucleotides align to TRBD1. The CDR3 sequence is 14 residues long. Germline CDR1 and CDR2: MDHEN and SYDVKM. V was clipped by 6 bases and J by 7 bases; unmatched bases: 5. Written as DNA, the CDR3 is TGTGCCAGCAGGTGGACAGGGACAAATTCACCCCTCCACTTT. Protein sequence: CASRWTGTNSPLHF. Complete variable domain (other parts from reference TRBV28 and TRBJ1-6): DVKVTQSSRYLVKRTGEKVFLECVQDMDHENMFWYRQDPGLGLRLIYFSYDVKMKEKGDIPEGYSVSREKKERFSLILESASTNQTSMYLCASRWTGTNSPLHFGNGTRLTVT.

The V gene is TRBV20-1, the J gene TRBJ2-7; D gene uncertain. CDR1 and CDR2 (germline): DFQATT, SNEGSKA (reference sequence). The CDR3 has 11 residues. Trimming cost V 2 bases and J 3 bases, with 5 bases left between them. CDR3 region: CSARSSYEQYF. CDR3 coding DNA: TGCAGTGCTAGATCCAGCTACGAGCAGTACTTC.

The chain uses TRBV20-1 and TRBJ2-3, with 9 bases identical to TRBD1. The germline V gene has CDR1 DFQATT and CDR2 SNEGSKA (reference sequence). This CDR3 is 15 amino acids long. After removal of 3 bases from V and 2 bases from J, the junction contained 6 bases not matched to a gene. The CDR3 loop is CSASNRGQTTDTQYF. The CDR3 coding sequence is TGCAGTGCTAGTAACAGGGGGCAGACCACAGATACGCAGTATTTT.

The chain joins TRBV7-6 to TRBJ2-7; D is unclear. The CDR3 sequence is 13 residues long. Per germline, CDR1 SGHVS and CDR2 FNYEAQ. Trimming pared 1 base from V and 5 bases from J, leaving 9 bases between. Written as DNA, the CDR3 is TGTGCCAGCAGCTTAGGGTTACAGAACGAGCAGTACTTC. It is translated as CASSLGLQNEQYF. Complete variable domain (other parts from reference TRBV7-6 and TRBJ2-7): GAGVSQSPRYKVTKRGQDVALRCDPISGHVSLYWYRQALGQGPEFLTYFNYEAQQDKSGLPNDRFSAERPEGSISTLTIQRTEQRDSAMYRCASSLGLQNEQYFGPGTRLTVT.

The V call is TRBV24-1, the J call TRBJ2-1; D unclear. V dropped 1 base and J dropped 9 bases, with 18 bases sitting between them. The germline V gene encodes CDR1 KGHDR and CDR2 SFDVKD. This CDR3 region has 16 residues. In DNA form, the CDR3 reads TGTGCCACCAGTGATTTAAGTGGAAATCGACCGACTGAGCAGTTCTTC. It codes for CATSDLSGNRPTEQFF.

The rearrangement joins TRBV6-6 to TRBJ1-2; D call uncertain. Germline V lookup: CDR1 MNHNY, CDR2 SVGAGI (reference sequence). The CDR3 is 14 amino acids. Trimming removed 7 bases from V and 7 bases from J, with 19 bases in between. The chain's CDR3 is CASIRLGPGGGYTF. The CDR3 nucleotides are TGTGCCAGCATCCGACTCGGGCCTGGTGGTGGCTACACCTTC.

This clonotype has just a few counts. The V and J genes are TRBV7-6 and TRBJ1-4, with TRBD1 identical over 7 bases. The junction had 2 bases not matched to a gene; V was cut back by 2 bases and J by 5 bases. The CDR3 has 14 amino acids. The V gene's germline CDR1 is SGHVS and CDR2 FNYEAQ. Here the CDR3 DNA reads TGTGCCAGCAGCTTACAGGGGGGGAATGAAAAACTGTTTTTT. As protein: CASSLQGGNEKLFF.

The V and J genes are TRBV4-3 and TRBJ2-5; the match to TRBD2 covers 12 bases. The J segment lost 4 bases and the V segment lost 4 bases, leaving 7 bases of the junction unmatched. From germline, CDR1 is LGHNA and CDR2 YSLEER. The CDR3 has 16 amino acids. CDR3 protein: CASSLLAGGPPETQYF. CDR3 DNA: TGCGCCAGCAGCCTCCTAGCGGGAGGGCCTCCAGAGACCCAGTACTTC.

V usage is TRBV7-9 and J usage is TRBJ2-1; 9 nucleotides align to TRBD1. V shed 2 bases and J 6 bases; nucleotides not matched to a gene: 2. This CDR3 comprises 14 residues. The germline CDR1 and CDR2 sequences are SEHNR and FQNEAQ (reference sequence). The CDR3 loop reads CASSLPDRGNEQFF. CDR3 DNA: TGTGCCAGCAGCTTACCGGACAGGGGCAATGAGCAGTTCTTC.

The chain couples TRBV20-1 to TRBJ1-5; D gene uncertain. The germline V gene encodes CDR1 DFQATT and CDR2 SNEGSKA (reference sequence). The V gene lost 1 base and the J gene lost 0 bases, with 7 bases spanning the gap. The CDR3 spans 14 residues. CDR3 in DNA: TGCAGTGCTAGAGTCGCCGGTAGCAATCAGCCCCAGCATTTT. Protein product: CSARVAGSNQPQHF.

The chain is built from TRBV14 and TRBJ1-2, with 7 bases fitting TRBD1. CDR3 size: 15 residues. Germline CDR1 reads SGHDN; CDR2 reads FVKESK. The trim removed 5 bases at V and 1 base at J, leaving 7 bases unmatched. The CDR3 here is CASSSTGAFNYGYTF. The CDR3 bases are TGTGCCAGCAGCAGTACAGGGGCCTTTAACTATGGCTACACCTTC.

This chain connects TRBV6-2 or TRBV6-3 to TRBJ2-7; D unresolved. The CDR3 extends over 14 amino acids. Germline loops: CDR1 MNHEY, CDR2 SVGEGT. Trimming removed 5 bases from V and 0 bases from J, with 11 bases in between. The CDR3: CASSRRQSSYEQYF. The CDR3 DNA is TGTGCCAGCAGTCGTCGTCAGAGCTCCTACGAGCAGTACTTC.

CDR3 region: CSVGRPNTEAFF. CDR3 nucleotide sequence: TGCAGCGTTGGGAGGCCGAACACTGAAGCTTTCTTT. The chain combines TRBV29-1 with TRBJ1-1; D call uncertain. V was clipped by 4 bases and J by 1 base, with 7 bases between them. This CDR3 is built from 12 residues. Germline CDR1 is SQVTM and CDR2 is ANQGSEA.

This clonotype was recorded only once. The J gene is TRBJ1-2, the V gene TRBV3-1; D gene uncertain. This CDR3 has 13 amino acids. The germline gives CDR1 LGHDT, CDR2 YNNKEL (reference sequence). V was shortened by 4 bases and J by 8 bases, with 14 bases between the two germline ends. CDR3 nucleotides: TGTGCCAGCAGCCCCGCCGGGAGGGAAGGCTACACCTTC. Protein sequence: CASSPAGREGYTF.

This sequence joins TRBV7-9 and TRBJ2-3, with TRBD1 identical over 9 bases. Looked up from germline, CDR1 is SEHNR and CDR2 is FQNEAQ (reference sequence). With 5 bases clipped from V and 4 bases from J, the junction kept 4 bases outside the gene matches. The CDR3 is 14 residues long. The DNA for the CDR3 is TGTGCCAGCAGCGGGACAGGGTCTCCAGATACGCAGTATTTT. Protein: CASSGTGSPDTQYF.

V is TRBV30 and J is TRBJ1-1, with D possibly matching TRBD1 (5 bases). The V gene lost 4 bases and the J gene lost 4 bases, with 10 bases spanning the gap. CDR3 size: 12 residues. Per the germline V gene, CDR1 is GTSNPN and CDR2 is SVGIG (reference sequence). The CDR3 sequence is CAWNEGRTEAFF. Here the CDR3 DNA reads TGTGCCTGGAATGAGGGGCGCACTGAAGCTTTCTTT.

This chain connects TRBV5-1 to TRBJ2-2; D remains ambiguous. Germline lookup yields CDR1 SGHRS and CDR2 YFSETQ. The CDR3 extends over 14 amino acids. V shed 0 bases and J shed 5 bases, with 8 bases lying between them. The CDR3 nucleotides are TGCGCCAGCAGCTTGGGTAGACCAACCGGGGAGCTGTTTTTT. Translated: CASSLGRPTGELFF. Looking up the rest from reference TRBV5-1 and TRBJ2-2 gives the full variable domain: KAGVTQTPRYLIKTRGQQVTLSCSPISGHRSVSWYQQTPGQGLQFLFEYFSETQRNKGNFPGRFSGRQFSNSRSEMNVSTLELGDSALYLCASSLGRPTGELFFGEGSRLTVL.